This T cell receptor beta chain stems from a study of blood T cell repertoires in COVID-19 (dated by TCRdb to the early 2020s). Looking at the study overall: The collaborator samples originated in the United States, Italy and Spain and spanned the acute and convalescent phases of COVID-19. The prospective study material was composed of cDNA or gDNA derived from T cells, B-cell-depleted T cells, or PBMCs. Subjects who had been exposed to COVID-19, were actively infected with it, or had recovered from it provided the deeply sampled blood TCRbeta repertoires that made up the dataset. A freely available public database, intended as a resource for researchers studying the immune response to SARS-CoV-2, is where the repertoires were released. Samples were obtained from the ongoing ImmuneRACE study (first 160 participants) and from 1,000 to 1,500 subjects provided by 6 global collaborators. Nearly every sample came with metadata listing a de-identified subject ID, COVID-19 status, age in years and sex. Where HLA class I and class II types were available, the types were taken from metadata supplied by the sample provider, not from assay-based typing. What the authors observed across the whole study: How much clinical and demographic metadata was included differed by source and by participant, and the metadata was provided uncurated.

TCRbeta CDR3 regions were amplified from genomic DNA by means of the immunoSEQ Assay, a bias-controlled multiplex PCR. The authors processed their data as follows. The number of nucleated cells in each sample was estimated from the amplification of reference gene primers within the assay. To quantify the absolute abundance of each unique TCRbeta CDR3 rearrangement, sequence reads were collapsed and filtered. Productive Simpson clonality was computed per sample as the square root of Simpson's diversity index over productive rearrangements. TCRdb's version of the immuneACCESS table is confined to in-frame rearrangements and falls short of the full clone set. An unresolved V gene accounts for under half of the shortfall where checked; the remainder is of unknown origin. That table gives V, J and clone size, and the DNA gave D and trimming. This sample lists under 250,000 clones; about four fifths were detected once. Roughly 7.8% of the sample is in the top ten clones.

From its cysteine to its phenylalanine, the CDR3 spans 16 amino acids. The entry retains the CDR3 DNA only, 48 bases that are in frame from base 1. Trimmed from V: 5 bases; trimmed from J: 5 bases; junction bases lacking a gene match: 9. Per the germline V gene, SGHTA is the CDR1 and FQGNSA is the CDR2. Regarding this clone: There is no known antigen for this receptor. It has no much larger one-base neighbor in the sample; base qualities were not kept.

Collaborating institutions collected whole blood in K2EDTA tubes following their own protocols. For TCRbeta analysis, collaborators shipped samples as frozen whole blood, isolated PBMCs, or DNA extracted from either of those sample types. The sequence joins TRBV7-2 to TRBJ1-6; 7 bases in between match TRBD1. What was sequenced was peripheral blood. This clonotype originated in a man aged 35-49 years with active or convalescent COVID-19. The CDR3 has the sequence CASSTKRQGHNSPLHF. The sequenced DNA: TGTGCCAGCAGCACTAAACGACAGGGACATAATTCACCCCTCCACTTT.